The clone carrying this T cell receptor (beta chain) was picked up one time. This sample was taken from a study of blood T cells in healthy people across ages. The wider study: Capturing about one barcoded beta molecule per two T cells was achieved by template switching.

Germline V gene sequence: CDR1 WNHNN, CDR2 SYGVQD (reference sequence). Trimming took 0 bases from V and 8 from J, leaving 11 bases between them. The CDR3 contains 14 residues. Combining a sample-barcoded 5' primer with a J-beta primer mix, a second PCR ran for 7 to 11 cycles. TCRdb re-called the 5' RACE reads through MiXCR, storing one row per CDR3 protein. Here the sample spans under 850,000 distinct CDR3 sequences, about 36% being singletons. The clonotype originates from a man younger than 35 in good health. The rearrangement uses TRBV10-1 and TRBJ2-1; tentatively, D is TRBD1 or TRBD2 (5 bases each). The specimen was blood. For the CDR3, the DNA is TGCGCCAGCAGTGAGTCGGGGGACGACCATGAGCAGTTCTTC. Its translation is CASSESGDDHEQFF.